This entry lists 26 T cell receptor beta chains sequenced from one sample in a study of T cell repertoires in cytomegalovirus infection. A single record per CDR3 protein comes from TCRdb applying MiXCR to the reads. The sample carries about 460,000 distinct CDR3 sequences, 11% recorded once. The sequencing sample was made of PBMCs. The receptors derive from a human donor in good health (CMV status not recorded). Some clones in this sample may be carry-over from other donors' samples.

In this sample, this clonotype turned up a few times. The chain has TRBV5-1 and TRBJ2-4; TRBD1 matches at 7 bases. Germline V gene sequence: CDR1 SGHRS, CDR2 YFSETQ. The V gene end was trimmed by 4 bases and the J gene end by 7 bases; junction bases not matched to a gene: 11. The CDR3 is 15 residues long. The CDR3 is CASSQETGAGNIQYF. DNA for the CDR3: TGCGCCAGCAGCCAGGAAACAGGGGCAGGTAACATTCAGTACTTC.

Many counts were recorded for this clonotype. CDR3 nucleotide sequence: TGTGCCAGCAGCTCGGTGGGACAGGGGCCCTACAATGAGCAGTTCTTC. It specifies CASSSVGQGPYNEQFF. This chain links TRBV7-2 with TRBJ2-1; TRBD1 matches at 10 bases. With V trimmed by 4 bases and J by 2 bases, 5 bases remained unmatched. The CDR3 has 16 residues. Germline assignment: CDR1 SGHTA and CDR2 FQGNSA.

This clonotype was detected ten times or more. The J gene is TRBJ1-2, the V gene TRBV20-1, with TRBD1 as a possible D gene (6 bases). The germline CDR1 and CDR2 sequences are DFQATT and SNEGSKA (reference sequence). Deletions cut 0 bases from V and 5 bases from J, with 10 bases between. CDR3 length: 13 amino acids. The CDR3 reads CSARDGTGYGYTF. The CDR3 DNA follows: TGCAGTGCTAGAGATGGAACAGGGTATGGCTACACCTTC.

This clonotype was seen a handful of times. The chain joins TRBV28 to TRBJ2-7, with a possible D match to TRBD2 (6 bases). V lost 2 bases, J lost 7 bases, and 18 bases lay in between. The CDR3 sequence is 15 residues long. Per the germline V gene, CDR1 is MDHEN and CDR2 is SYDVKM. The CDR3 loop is CASSLPGGGGNEQYF. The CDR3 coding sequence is TGTGCCAGCAGTTTACCCGGTGGTGGCGGGAATGAGCAGTACTTC.

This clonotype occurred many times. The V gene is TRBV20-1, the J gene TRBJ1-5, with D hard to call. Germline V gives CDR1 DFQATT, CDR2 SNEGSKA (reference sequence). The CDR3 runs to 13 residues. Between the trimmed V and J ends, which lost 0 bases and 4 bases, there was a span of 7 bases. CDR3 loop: CSARDLSNQPQHF. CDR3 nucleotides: TGCAGTGCTAGAGATCTAAGTAATCAGCCCCAGCATTTT.

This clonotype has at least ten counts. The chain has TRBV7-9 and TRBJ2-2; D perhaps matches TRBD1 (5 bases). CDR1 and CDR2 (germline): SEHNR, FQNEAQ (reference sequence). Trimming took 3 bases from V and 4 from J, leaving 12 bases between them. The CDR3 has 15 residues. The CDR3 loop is CASSFWQGSTGELFF. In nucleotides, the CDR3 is TGTGCCAGCAGCTTTTGGCAGGGCTCCACCGGGGAGCTGTTTTTT. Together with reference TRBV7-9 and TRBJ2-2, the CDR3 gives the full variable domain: DTGVSQNPRHKITKRGQNVTFRCDPISEHNRLYWYRQTLGQGPEFLTYFQNEAQLEKSRLLSDRFSAERPKGSFSTLEIQRTEQGDSAMYLCASSFWQGSTGELFFGEGSRLTVL.

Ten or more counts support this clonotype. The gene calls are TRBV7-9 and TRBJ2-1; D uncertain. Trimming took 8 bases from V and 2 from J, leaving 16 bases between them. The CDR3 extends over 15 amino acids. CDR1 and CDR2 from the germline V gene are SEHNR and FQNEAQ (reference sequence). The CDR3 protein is CASLPGHATYNEQFF. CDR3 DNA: TGTGCCAGCCTTCCGGGCCATGCTACCTACAATGAGCAGTTCTTC.

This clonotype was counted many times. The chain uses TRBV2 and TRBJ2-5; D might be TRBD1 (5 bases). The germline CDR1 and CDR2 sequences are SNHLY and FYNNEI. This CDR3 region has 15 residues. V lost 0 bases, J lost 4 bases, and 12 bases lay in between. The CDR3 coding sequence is TGTGCCAGCAGTGAAGCAAAGGGGCCGGGAGAGACCCAGTACTTC. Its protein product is CASSEAKGPGETQYF.

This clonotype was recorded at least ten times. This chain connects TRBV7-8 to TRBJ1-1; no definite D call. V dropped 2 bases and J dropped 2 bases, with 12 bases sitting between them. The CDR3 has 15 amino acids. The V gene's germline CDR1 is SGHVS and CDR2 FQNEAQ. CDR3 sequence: CASSLITVINTEAFF. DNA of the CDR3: TGTGCCAGCAGCTTAATTACTGTAATCAACACTGAAGCTTTCTTT.

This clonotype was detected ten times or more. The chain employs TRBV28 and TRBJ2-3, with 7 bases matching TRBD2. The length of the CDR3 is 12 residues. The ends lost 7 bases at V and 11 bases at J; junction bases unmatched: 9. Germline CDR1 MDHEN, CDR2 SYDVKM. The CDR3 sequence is CASTSGLAEQYF. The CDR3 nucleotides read TGTGCCAGCACCTCCGGGCTAGCGGAGCAGTATTTT.

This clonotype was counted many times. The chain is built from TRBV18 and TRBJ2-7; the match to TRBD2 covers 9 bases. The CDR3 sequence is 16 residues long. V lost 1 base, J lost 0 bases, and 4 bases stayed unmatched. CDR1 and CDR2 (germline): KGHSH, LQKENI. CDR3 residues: CASSPRRSGGSYEQYF. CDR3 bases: TGTGCCAGCTCACCACGGCGTAGCGGGGGCTCCTACGAGCAGTACTTC.

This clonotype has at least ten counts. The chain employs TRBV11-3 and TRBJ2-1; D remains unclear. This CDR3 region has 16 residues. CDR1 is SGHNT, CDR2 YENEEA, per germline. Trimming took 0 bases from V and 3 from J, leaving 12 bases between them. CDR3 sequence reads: CASSLDSTPLYNEQFF. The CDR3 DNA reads TGTGCCAGCAGCTTAGATTCCACCCCCCTCTACAATGAGCAGTTCTTC. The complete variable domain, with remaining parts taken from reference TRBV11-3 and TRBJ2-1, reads EAGVVQSPRYKIIEKKQPVAFWCNPISGHNTLYWYLQNLGQGPELLIRYENEEAVDDSQLPKDRFSAERLKGVDSTLKIQPAELGDSAVYLCASSLDSTPLYNEQFFGPGTRLTVL.

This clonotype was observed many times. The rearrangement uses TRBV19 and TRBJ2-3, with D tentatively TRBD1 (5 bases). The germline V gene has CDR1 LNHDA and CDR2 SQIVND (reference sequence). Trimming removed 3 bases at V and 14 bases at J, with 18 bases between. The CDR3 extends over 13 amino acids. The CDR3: CASSISGPLVWYF. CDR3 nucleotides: TGTGCCAGTAGTATTTCAGGGCCCCTGGTTTGGTATTTT.

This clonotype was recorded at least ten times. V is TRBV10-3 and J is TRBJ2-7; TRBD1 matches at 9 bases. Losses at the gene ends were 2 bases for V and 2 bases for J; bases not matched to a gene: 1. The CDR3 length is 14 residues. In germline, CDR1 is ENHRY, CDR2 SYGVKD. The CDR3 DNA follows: TGTGCCATCAGTGAGAGGACAGGGGCCTACGAGCAGTACTTC. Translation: CAISERTGAYEQYF.

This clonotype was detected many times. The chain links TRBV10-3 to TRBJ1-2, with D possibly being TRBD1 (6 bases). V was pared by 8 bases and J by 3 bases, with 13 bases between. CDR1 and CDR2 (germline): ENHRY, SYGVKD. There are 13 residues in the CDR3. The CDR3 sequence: CAIGRGGDYGYTF. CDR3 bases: TGTGCCATCGGGAGAGGGGGAGACTATGGCTACACCTTC.

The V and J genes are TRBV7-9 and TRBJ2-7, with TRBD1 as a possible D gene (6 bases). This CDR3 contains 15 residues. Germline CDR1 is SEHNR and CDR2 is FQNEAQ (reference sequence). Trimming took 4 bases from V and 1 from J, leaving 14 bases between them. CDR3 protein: CASSSLGHGSYEQYF. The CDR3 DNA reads TGTGCCAGCAGCTCACTGGGACACGGATCCTACGAGCAGTACTTC.

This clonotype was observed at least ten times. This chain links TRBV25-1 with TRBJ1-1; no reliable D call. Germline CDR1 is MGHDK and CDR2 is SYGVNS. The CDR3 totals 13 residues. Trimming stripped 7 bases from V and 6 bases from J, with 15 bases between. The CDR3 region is CASTPGEGAEAFF. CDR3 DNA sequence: TGTGCCAGCACCCCTGGAGAGGGAGCTGAAGCTTTCTTT.

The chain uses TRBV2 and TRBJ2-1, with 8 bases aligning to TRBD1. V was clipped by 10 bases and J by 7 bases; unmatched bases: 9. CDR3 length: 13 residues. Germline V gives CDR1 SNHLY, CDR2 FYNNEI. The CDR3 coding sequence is TGTGCCACGACAGGGGTTGGGAGAAATGAGCAGTTCTTC. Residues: CATTGVGRNEQFF.

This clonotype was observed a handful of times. DNA of the CDR3: TGTGCCAGCAGTTCCCCGACAGGGAGTAATGAAAAACTGTTTTTT. This gives the protein CASSSPTGSNEKLFF. The V call is TRBV6-2 or TRBV6-3, the J call TRBJ1-4; 7 positions agree with TRBD1. From germline, CDR1 is MNHEY and CDR2 SVGEGT. V shed 4 bases and J 4 bases; nucleotides not matched to a gene: 6. This CDR3 has 15 amino acids.

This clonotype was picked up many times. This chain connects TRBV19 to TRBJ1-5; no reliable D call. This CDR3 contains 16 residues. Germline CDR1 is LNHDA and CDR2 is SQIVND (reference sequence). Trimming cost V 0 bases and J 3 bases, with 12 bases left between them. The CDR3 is CASSIDPVGHNQPQHF. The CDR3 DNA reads TGTGCCAGTAGTATAGACCCAGTGGGCCACAATCAGCCCCAGCATTTT.

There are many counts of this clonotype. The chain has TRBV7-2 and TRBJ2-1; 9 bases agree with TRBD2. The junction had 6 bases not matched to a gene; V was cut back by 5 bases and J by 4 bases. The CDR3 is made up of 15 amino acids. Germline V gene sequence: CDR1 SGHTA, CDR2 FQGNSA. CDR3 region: CASSTLAGVYNEQFF. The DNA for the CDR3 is TGTGCCAGCAGCACCTTAGCGGGAGTTTACAATGAGCAGTTCTTC.

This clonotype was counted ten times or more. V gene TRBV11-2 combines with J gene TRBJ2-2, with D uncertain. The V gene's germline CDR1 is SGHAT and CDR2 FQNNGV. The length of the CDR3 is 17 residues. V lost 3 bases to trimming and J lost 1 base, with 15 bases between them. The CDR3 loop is CASSFKLSEQNTGELFF. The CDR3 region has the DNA TGTGCCAGCAGCTTTAAGTTGTCCGAACAGAACACCGGGGAGCTGTTTTTT.

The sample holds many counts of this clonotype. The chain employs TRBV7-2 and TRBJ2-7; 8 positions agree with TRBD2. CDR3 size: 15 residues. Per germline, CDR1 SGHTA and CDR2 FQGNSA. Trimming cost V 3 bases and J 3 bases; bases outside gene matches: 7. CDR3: CASSLEAGVFYEQYF. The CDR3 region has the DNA TGTGCCAGCAGCTTGGAAGCGGGAGTTTTCTACGAGCAGTACTTC.

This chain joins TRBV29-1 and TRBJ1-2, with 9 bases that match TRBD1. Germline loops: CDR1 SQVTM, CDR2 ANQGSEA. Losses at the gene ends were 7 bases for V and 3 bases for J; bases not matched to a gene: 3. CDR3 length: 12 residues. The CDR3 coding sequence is TGCAGCGGGGGACAGGGCGACTATGGCTACACCTTC. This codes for CSGGQGDYGYTF.

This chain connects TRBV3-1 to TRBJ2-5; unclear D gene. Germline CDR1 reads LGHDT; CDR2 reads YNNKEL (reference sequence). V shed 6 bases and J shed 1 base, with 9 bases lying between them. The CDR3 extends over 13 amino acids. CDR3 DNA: TGTGCCAGCAGACCCAGCAGCCAAGAGACCCAGTACTTC. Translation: CASRPSSQETQYF.

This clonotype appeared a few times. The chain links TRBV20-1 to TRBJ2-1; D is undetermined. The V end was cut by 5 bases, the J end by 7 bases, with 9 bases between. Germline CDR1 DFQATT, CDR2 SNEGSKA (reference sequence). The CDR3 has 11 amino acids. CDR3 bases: TGCAGTGCTGTCCCCGTTAATGAGCAGTTCTTC. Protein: CSAVPVNEQFF.